This T cell receptor (beta chain) was retrieved from a study of blood T cell repertoires in COVID-19. Germline CDR1 is SQVTM and CDR2 is ANQGSEA. V was cut by 5 bases and J by 5 bases, with 9 bases left in between. The CDR3 is made up of 12 amino acids. In the original processing: Researchers report that nucleated cell counts were estimated from reference gene primer amplification. Only in-frame clones appear in the TCRdb table, and some are missing; sequencing was by immunoSEQ multiplex PCR. That table supplies the V and J calls and clone size; D and trimming were determined from the DNA. The sample yields some 250,000 clones, approximately 78% seen once. This clone was counted a few times.

The receptor was derived from a woman between 55 and 75 years old with active or convalescent COVID-19. This chain links TRBV29-1 with TRBJ2-2, with D perhaps matching TRBD1 (5 bases). Sequenced input: peripheral blood. As DNA, the CDR3 is TGCAGCGTTTTACCAGGGACCGGGGAGCTGTTTTTT. As protein: CSVLPGTGELFF.